The rows below give T cell receptor beta chains drawn from one sample of a study of T cells in Graves' hyperthyroidism and ophthalmopathy. TCRdb reanalysed the multiplex PCR reads using MiXCR and keeps one entry per CDR3 protein. The table has around 530,000 distinct CDR3 sequences, 17% seen once. The sequenced material came from blood. Receptors originate from a woman between 18 and 29 years old with Graves' ophthalmopathy. CDR3s leave out the opening cysteine and the closing phenylalanine or tryptophan. Each record gives: V gene, J gene, CDR3 protein.

v_gene: TRBV20-1
j_gene: TRBJ1-2
CDR3aa: SATTPRIRGYT

v_gene: TRBV5-5
j_gene: TRBJ1-1
CDR3aa: ASSLVFSIEQNTEAF

v_gene: TRBV4-3
j_gene: TRBJ1-1
CDR3aa: ASSQERTGVGAEAF

v_gene: TRBV6-1
j_gene: TRBJ2-1
CDR3aa: ASSEVAGVPNEQF

v_gene: TRBV9
j_gene: TRBJ2-5
CDR3aa: ASSVGQRETQY

v_gene: TRBV30
j_gene: TRBJ2-7
CDR3aa: AWSPLTGVAYEQY

v_gene: TRBV6-1
j_gene: TRBJ1-5
CDR3aa: ASSSFGTGGNQPQH

v_gene: TRBV28
j_gene: TRBJ1-1
CDR3aa: ASSSDSFTEAF

v_gene: TRBV5-1
j_gene: TRBJ2-7
CDR3aa: ASSFYRGLYEQY

v_gene: TRBV27
j_gene: TRBJ2-1
CDR3aa: ASSYFRGGEYNEQF

v_gene: TRBV7-2
j_gene: TRBJ2-2
CDR3aa: ASSLDAGSKGGELF

v_gene: TRBV4-2
j_gene: TRBJ2-3
CDR3aa: ASSQLAGGTDTQY

v_gene: TRBV5-5
j_gene: TRBJ2-5
CDR3aa: ASSFGPYWEIAGKRETQY

v_gene: TRBV28
j_gene: TRBJ1-2
CDR3aa: ASSALTGTLRYGYT

v_gene: TRBV4-1
j_gene: TRBJ2-7
CDR3aa: ASSQAPRSGRYEQY

v_gene: TRBV10-3
j_gene: TRBJ2-4
CDR3aa: AISARDRVNIQY

v_gene: TRBV20-1
j_gene: TRBJ2-7
CDR3aa: SARAQDRGFYEQY

v_gene: TRBV6-4
j_gene: TRBJ1-5
CDR3aa: ASSYSGWGNQPQH

v_gene: TRBV15
j_gene: TRBJ2-5
CDR3aa: ATTTGGYQETQY

v_gene: TRBV3-1
j_gene: TRBJ2-2
CDR3aa: ASSQDLEGGELF

v_gene: TRBV27
j_gene: TRBJ2-6
CDR3aa: DSRVGGANVLT

v_gene: TRBV3-1
j_gene: TRBJ1-1
CDR3aa: ASSPGERGVTEAF

v_gene: TRBV5-1
j_gene: TRBJ2-1
CDR3aa: ASSPGTSGVLSYNEQF

v_gene: TRBV4-3
j_gene: TRBJ2-7
CDR3aa: ASSRWTNLREQY

v_gene: TRBV3-1
j_gene: TRBJ1-1
CDR3aa: ASSHGQKGSEAF

v_gene: TRBV6-1
j_gene: TRBJ2-2
CDR3aa: ASSSLARTGELF

v_gene: TRBV28
j_gene: TRBJ1-4
CDR3aa: ASKPGSRGGNEKLF

v_gene: TRBV5-6
j_gene: TRBJ1-2
CDR3aa: ASSLRDRNFNYGYT

v_gene: TRBV19
j_gene: TRBJ2-3
CDR3aa: ASSIIPGTVRTDTQY

v_gene: TRBV29-1
j_gene: TRBJ1-2
CDR3aa: SVEGHGYT

v_gene: TRBV28
j_gene: TRBJ2-7
CDR3aa: ASSLRGSTIPYEQY

v_gene: TRBV28
j_gene: TRBJ2-1
CDR3aa: ASRERGAYNEQF

v_gene: TRBV20-1
j_gene: TRBJ2-3
CDR3aa: SARGGTGTDTQY

v_gene: TRBV28
j_gene: TRBJ1-5
CDR3aa: ASSLIQGSNQPQH

v_gene: TRBV12-3/TRBV12-4
j_gene: TRBJ1-1
CDR3aa: ASSTQQGLGAEAF

v_gene: TRBV4-2
j_gene: TRBJ2-5
CDR3aa: ASSQRGSGRATQY

v_gene: TRBV12-3/TRBV12-4
j_gene: TRBJ2-1
CDR3aa: ASSPGAGGPNEQF

v_gene: TRBV7-2
j_gene: TRBJ1-2
CDR3aa: ASRTGRSNYGYT

v_gene: TRBV13
j_gene: TRBJ2-5
CDR3aa: ASSLGVSVETQY

v_gene: TRBV3-1
j_gene: TRBJ1-1
CDR3aa: ASSAGAATEAF